This paragraph covers one TCR beta chain sequence. The table lists this clone with a few counts. The target of this receptor is not known. Qualities for individual bases were not recorded, and no much larger clone is one base off. A single peripheral blood draw of about 120 mL on average was collected from each donor into heparinised tubes. A BD FACSAria II and a panel including CD45RO, CCR7, CD25, CD127, CD95 and CD27 were used to sort naive, central memory, regulatory and stem cell-like memory CD4+ T cells. A purity above 98% was achieved for all sorted populations. PBMCs were separated immediately by Lymphoprep density gradient centrifugation and were stained directly, without being cultured. To minimize batch effects, samples were stained and sorted in pairs, one healthy donor with one patient per experiment. This entry is derived from a study of beta chain features in type 1 diabetes (dated by TCRdb to 2016 to 2018). For the study in its entirety: Mean age, gender distribution, total cell number and subset yield did not differ between patients and healthy donors. A total of some 110 million sorted cells were examined across all samples, and the number of cells per subset was strongly correlated with RNA yield. The study compared the TCRB repertoires of sorted circulating CD4+ T cell subsets in recently diagnosed type 1 diabetes patients with those in matched healthy donors. Whereas all 28 donors provided naive and central memory subsets, regulatory and stem cell-like memory subsets were isolated from just 8 patients and roughly eight healthy donors. Paper-wide results and their limitations: HLA sub-analyses involved small numbers of individuals, so any influence of HLA type on TCRB rearrangement remained unresolved. Type 1 diabetes patients showed a moderate but significant shortening of TCRB CDR3 length in all four CD4+ subsets. Patients with type 1 diabetes made fewer insertions and deleted more nucleotides at VDJ recombination sites, implying thymic rearrangement abnormalities. PCR might favor shorter templates, but patient and control samples were amplified and corrected together, so any skew would affect both groups equally. Naive, central memory and regulatory TCRB repertoires appeared to be more alike among patients than among healthy donors. Because cDNA was sequenced instead of genomic DNA, highly expressing activated cells could be over-represented, though the groups showed no difference in activation or CD3 levels.

The entire amount of isolated RNA was reverse transcribed using the High Capacity cDNA Reverse Transcription Kit, so the sequenced TCRB transcripts were expressed ones. Naive, central memory and regulatory T cell samples underwent deep immunoSEQ sequencing, averaging about 3.57 million total reads per sample. After sorted cells were lysed in RLT buffer, RNA was extracted with DNase-treated RNeasy Micro or Mini kits, with the choice depending on cell number. Each cell subset was processed separately to prevent cross-contamination, with patient and healthy donor samples processed together. The immunoSEQ multiplex PCR was used to amplify TCRB sequences from cDNA, generating 87-bp fragments that spanned the CDR3 region. The amplicons were sequenced using the Illumina HiSeq platform. The original methods were these. Synthetic template baselines were used to correct PCR bias computationally, reads within Hamming distance 2 were collapsed, and singletons that could not be merged were discarded. By aligning reads against IMGT, V, D and J genes, CDR3 length, and insertions or deletions at six rearrangement sites were assigned. Within each subset, clonotype counts were normalized to sorted cell number, and only after that were true diversity and Gini coefficients computed with the tcR R package. The overlap coefficient, calculated on TCRB nucleotide sequences, was used to measure repertoire sharing. Out-of-frame TCRB sequences from naive cells were analyzed to stand in for the pre-selection repertoire. In TCRdb, the immuneACCESS table is reduced to in-frame sequences with V and J assigned. These tables do not hold every clone; where another copy was compared, an unresolved V gene accounts for under half, and the others remain unexplained. The V and J calls and clone size were taken over from that table, and D and trimming were inferred from the DNA. The sample table contains a few hundred thousand clones; only one count was recorded for over 7.5% of them. Clones ranked in the top ten supply 0.03% to 0.035% of the sample.

From the cysteine up to the phenylalanine, the CDR3 has a length of 13 residues. CDR3 DNA is the only sequence kept; it has 39 bases, read in frame from the first base. Germline trimming: 4 bases from V, 6 bases from J; junction bases outside gene matches: 5. The germline V gene (reference sequence) sets CDR1 to SEHNR and CDR2 to FQNEAQ. This TCR derives from a young woman in good health. What was sequenced was naive CD4+ T cells from blood. The label giving this sample's cell subset or site can be read as: true naive CD4+ T cells. The sequence links TRBV7-9 to TRBJ2-7; 8 bases in the junction line up with TRBD1. The CDR3 is CASSSSTGAEQYF. The DNA sequence is given as TGTGCCAGCAGCTCATCGACAGGGGCCGAGCAGTACTTC.